Presented here are 20 T cell receptor beta chains from one specimen sequenced in a study of cytomegalovirus exposure and HLA in healthy donors. Primers for the PCR totalled 60 Vbeta and 13 Jbeta. Assay used: immunoSEQ multiplex PCR; TCRdb lists only in-frame clones, some missing. The sample holds about 200,000 clones, over 65% seen once. Material for sequencing was PBMCs. Receptors originate from a young man in good health and CMV-seronegative.

The rearrangement uses TRBV7-9 and TRBJ2-1; 7 nucleotides agree with TRBD1. CDR3 length: 14 amino acids. V dropped 3 bases and J dropped 4; count of bases not matched to a gene: 3. Germline lookup yields CDR1 SEHNR and CDR2 FQNEAQ (reference sequence). The CDR3 sequence: CASSFGDSYNEQFF. The CDR3, as DNA: TGTGCCAGCAGCTTCGGGGACAGTTACAATGAGCAGTTCTTC.

The V gene is TRBV2, the J gene TRBJ2-1, with 9 bases identical to TRBD1. Germline trimming cut 6 bases from V and 1 base from J; bases unmatched to any gene: 13. CDR1 is SNHLY, CDR2 FYNNEI, per germline. This CDR3 has 18 amino acids. CDR3 residues: CASSGTGIRIESYNEQFF. CDR3 sequence (DNA): TGTGCCAGCAGCGGGACAGGGATTCGCATTGAGTCCTACAATGAGCAGTTCTTC.

The chain recombines TRBV9 with TRBJ2-1, with TRBD2 identical over 11 bases. The germline gives CDR1 SGDLS, CDR2 YYNGEE. Trimming cost V 3 bases and J 10 bases; bases outside gene matches: 12. The CDR3 runs 16 residues. CDR3 DNA sequence: TGTGCCAGCAGCGCAGCCGGGACTAGCGGAATCGGGGAGCAGTTCTTC. It translates to CASSAAGTSGIGEQFF.

The chain carries TRBV7-8 and TRBJ1-5; maybe TRBD1 (5 bases). CDR3 size: 18 residues. Germline V gene sequence: CDR1 SGHVS, CDR2 FQNEAQ. The V end lost 2 bases, the J end lost 0 bases, and 17 bases lay between the germline ends. The CDR3 sequence: CASSLYFAGHNSNQPQHF. CDR3 bases: TGTGCCAGCAGCTTATATTTTGCCGGACATAATAGCAATCAGCCCCAGCATTTT.

The chain carries TRBV6-6 and TRBJ1-2; 7 bases map to TRBD1. Germline loops: CDR1 MNHNY, CDR2 SVGAGI (reference sequence). J lost 1 base, V lost 6 bases, and 5 bases had no gene match. The CDR3 length is 14 residues. CDR3 nucleotides: TGTGCCAGCAGGGACCAGGGGGGTAACTATGGCTACACCTTC. This codes for CASRDQGGNYGYTF.

V gene TRBV19 combines with J gene TRBJ2-7; 8 bases align to TRBD1. The germline V gene has CDR1 LNHDA and CDR2 SQIVND (reference sequence). The CDR3 length is 14 residues. The V and J ends lost 7 bases and 4 bases, in that order; junction bases with no gene match: 9. CDR3 sequence (DNA): TGTGCCAGTAAGGCTGGACAGGGTTTATACGAGCAGTACTTC. Residues: CASKAGQGLYEQYF.

The V gene is TRBV5-6, the J gene TRBJ1-2; 8 bases match TRBD1. CDR3 size: 13 residues. The germline gives CDR1 SGHDT, CDR2 YYEEEE. V lost 0 bases, J lost 8 bases, and 3 bases stayed unmatched. CDR3 amino acids: CASSLGQGRGYTF. The CDR3 DNA sequence: TGTGCCAGCAGCTTGGGACAGGGGCGAGGCTACACCTTC.

The rearrangement links TRBV28 to TRBJ2-3; no definite D call. CDR3 length: 15 residues. Deletions cut 5 bases from V and 2 bases from J, with 14 bases between. Germline values: CDR1 MDHEN, CDR2 SYDVKM. The DNA for the CDR3 is TGTGCCAGCAGTGAATCGACTGCATCCACAGATACGCAGTATTTT. Residues: CASSESTASTDTQYF.

The J gene is TRBJ1-2, the V gene TRBV28; the match to TRBD1 covers 7 bases. V lost 2 bases to trimming and J lost 7 bases; unmatched junction nucleotides: 7. CDR1 and CDR2 from the germline V gene are MDHEN and SYDVKM. The CDR3 is 14 residues long. The CDR3 nucleotides read TGTGCCAGCAGTTTACCCGACAGGGTCTCTGGCTACACCTTC. Its translation is CASSLPDRVSGYTF.

In its sample, this clone was seen a few times. V usage is TRBV7-9 and J usage is TRBJ1-1; TRBD1 might be the D (6 bases). The length of the CDR3 is 15 residues. Germline V gives CDR1 SEHNR, CDR2 FQNEAQ (reference sequence). The V end was cut by 5 bases, the J end by 0 bases, with 13 bases between. The CDR3 region is CASSQKRQVNTEAFF. In DNA, the CDR3 is TGTGCCAGCAGCCAAAAAAGACAGGTGAACACTGAAGCTTTCTTT.

This chain joins TRBV12-5 and TRBJ2-3; TRBD2 matches at 11 bases. With 2 bases clipped from V and 2 bases from J, the junction kept 9 bases outside the gene matches. There are 18 residues in the CDR3. Germline V CDR1 and CDR2: LGHNT, FRNRAP. The CDR3 protein is CASGLRLAGYKITDTQYF. The DNA for the CDR3 is TGTGCTAGTGGTTTGAGACTAGCGGGATACAAAATCACAGATACGCAGTATTTT.

This sequence joins TRBV6-1 and TRBJ1-2; 11 positions match TRBD1. Germline assignment: CDR1 MNHNS and CDR2 SASEGT. This CDR3 is 14 amino acids long. The CDR3: CVCNGDRGFYGYTF. The CDR3, as DNA: TGTGTCTGCAATGGGGACAGGGGGTTCTACGGCTACACCTTC.

The chain employs TRBV19 and TRBJ2-7; maybe TRBD2 (5 bases). Germline-derived CDR1 and CDR2 are LNHDA and SQIVND (reference sequence). The CDR3 length is 14 residues. The germline V and J ends were trimmed by 3 bases and 3 bases, with 12 bases remaining between them. The CDR3 reads CASSIRLAYYEQYF. The DNA for the CDR3 is TGTGCCAGTAGTATTCGTCTAGCATACTACGAGCAGTACTTC.

The chain employs TRBV6-5 and TRBJ1-5; D is possibly TRBD1 (5 bases). The length of the CDR3 is 14 residues. The V end was cut by 4 bases, the J end by 3 bases, with 10 bases between. CDR1 and CDR2 (germline): MNHEY, SVGAGI. CDR3: CASSSAGNNQPQHF. The CDR3 DNA follows: TGTGCCAGCAGTTCGGCAGGGAACAATCAGCCCCAGCATTTT.

The chain joins TRBV6-5 to TRBJ1-2; D is undetermined. Trimming took off 5 bases at V and 1 base at J, with 14 bases between the two ends. The germline V gene encodes CDR1 MNHEY and CDR2 SVGAGI. The CDR3 totals 15 residues. The CDR3 region has the DNA TGTGCCAGCAGTGCACCGGGGTCTCATAACTATGGCTACACCTTC. Translated, it gives CASSAPGSHNYGYTF.

The chain employs TRBV29-1 and TRBJ1-1; D remains ambiguous. V lost 7 bases, J lost 6 bases, and 9 bases lay in between. The CDR3 is made up of 10 amino acids. The germline V gene has CDR1 SQVTM and CDR2 ANQGSEA. The CDR3 DNA reads as TGCAGCGCCGGAGGGCCTGAAGCTTTCTTT. Translation: CSAGGPEAFF.

The chain is built from TRBV10-1 and TRBJ2-7, with 7 bases fitting TRBD2. CDR3 length: 19 residues. Germline V gene lookup returns CDR1 WNHNN and CDR2 SYGVQD (reference sequence). V lost 0 bases and J lost 4; bases outside the gene matches: 18. CDR3 sequence: CASSESISRGRGSPYEQYF. CDR3 DNA: TGCGCCAGCAGTGAGTCGATAAGTCGGGGGAGGGGATCTCCTTACGAGCAGTACTTC.

This chain joins TRBV5-1 and TRBJ1-1; 7 bases line up with TRBD1. With V trimmed by 4 bases and J by 3 bases, 9 bases remained unmatched. There are 15 residues in the CDR3. From germline, CDR1 is SGHRS and CDR2 YFSETQ. The CDR3 nucleotides are TGCGCCAGCAGCATTGATTCAGGGGGTGACACTGAAGCTTTCTTT. Translating gives CASSIDSGGDTEAFF.

The chain couples TRBV7-8 to TRBJ2-7; 7 bases match TRBD1. Trimming at V came to 5 bases and at J to 0 bases, leaving 7 bases not matched to a gene. The CDR3 is 15 amino acids. In germline, CDR1 is SGHVS, CDR2 FQNEAQ. The chain's CDR3 is CASSQRQGFSYEQYF. The DNA for the CDR3 is TGTGCCAGCAGCCAAAGACAGGGTTTCTCCTACGAGCAGTACTTC.

The rearrangement links TRBV25-1 to TRBJ1-2, with 10 positions matching TRBD1. In germline, CDR1 is MGHDK, CDR2 SYGVNS. The CDR3 has 15 residues. With V trimmed by 2 bases and J by 1 base, 1 base remained unmatched. The DNA of the CDR3 is TGTGCCAGCAGTGAAAGGACAGGGGGTAACTATGGCTACACCTTC. Its translation is CASSERTGGNYGYTF.